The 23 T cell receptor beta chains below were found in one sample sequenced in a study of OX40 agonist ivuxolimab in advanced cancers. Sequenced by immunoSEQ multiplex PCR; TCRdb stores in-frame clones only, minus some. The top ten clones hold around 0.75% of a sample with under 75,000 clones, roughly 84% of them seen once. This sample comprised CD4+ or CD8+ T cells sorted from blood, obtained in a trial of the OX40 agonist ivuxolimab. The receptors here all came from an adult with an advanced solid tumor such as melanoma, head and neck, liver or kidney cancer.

DNA of the CDR3: TGTGCCAGCAGGGTCCGGGGGAACACTGAAGCTTTCTTT. It codes for CASRVRGNTEAFF. V and J are TRBV6-6 and TRBJ1-1; D not certain. CDR1 is MNHNY and CDR2 is SVGAGI in the germline V gene (reference sequence). The V end was cut by 6 bases, the J end by 1 base, with 9 bases between. This CDR3 spans 13 amino acids.

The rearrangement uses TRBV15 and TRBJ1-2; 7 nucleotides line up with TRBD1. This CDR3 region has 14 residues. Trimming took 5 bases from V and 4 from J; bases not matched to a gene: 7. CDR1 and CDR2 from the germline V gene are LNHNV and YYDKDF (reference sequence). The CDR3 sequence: CATSGRDSFYGYTF. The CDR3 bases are TGTGCCACCAGCGGAAGGGACAGCTTCTATGGCTACACCTTC. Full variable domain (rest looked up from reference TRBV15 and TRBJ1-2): DAMVIQNPRYQVTQFGKPVTLSCSQTLNHNVMYWYQQKSSQAPKLLFHYYDKDFNNEADTPDNFQSRRPNTSFCFLDIRSPGLGDTAMYLCATSGRDSFYGYTFGSGTRLTVV.

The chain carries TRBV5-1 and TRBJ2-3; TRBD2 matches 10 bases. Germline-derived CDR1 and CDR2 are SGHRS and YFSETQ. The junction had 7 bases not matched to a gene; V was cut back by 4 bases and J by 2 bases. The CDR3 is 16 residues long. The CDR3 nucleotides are TGCGCCAGCAGCCCCCGAACTAGCGGGGTCACAGATACGCAGTATTTT. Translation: CASSPRTSGVTDTQYF.

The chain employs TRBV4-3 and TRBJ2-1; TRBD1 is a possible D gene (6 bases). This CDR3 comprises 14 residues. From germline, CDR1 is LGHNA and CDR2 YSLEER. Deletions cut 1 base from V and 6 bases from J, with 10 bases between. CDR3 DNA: TGCGCCAGCAGCCAAGCGGCCAGGGGCAATGAGCAGTTCTTC. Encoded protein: CASSQAARGNEQFF.

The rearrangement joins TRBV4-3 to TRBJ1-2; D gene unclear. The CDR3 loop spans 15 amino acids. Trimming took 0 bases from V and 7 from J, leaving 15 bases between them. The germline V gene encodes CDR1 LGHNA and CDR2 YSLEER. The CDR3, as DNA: TGCGCCAGCAGCCAAGATTGGGCAGAGTATTCTGGCTACACCTTC. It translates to CASSQDWAEYSGYTF.

CDR3 DNA: TGTGCCAGCAGAGACCCTTACAGGGGCCCGGAAGTTTCACCCCTCCACTTT. Its protein product is CASRDPYRGPEVSPLHF. The chain joins TRBV7-2 to TRBJ1-6, with 7 bases that match TRBD1. The CDR3 has 17 amino acids. Trimming at V came to 6 bases and at J to 9 bases, leaving 17 bases not matched to a gene. The germline V gene has CDR1 SGHTA and CDR2 FQGNSA.

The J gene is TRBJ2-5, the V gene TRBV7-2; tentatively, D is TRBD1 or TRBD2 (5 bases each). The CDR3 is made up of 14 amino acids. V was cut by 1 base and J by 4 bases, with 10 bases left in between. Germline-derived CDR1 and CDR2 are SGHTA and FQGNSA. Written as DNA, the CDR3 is TGTGCCAGCAGCTTAGGCCCAGGGAGAGAGACCCAGTACTTC. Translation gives CASSLGPGRETQYF.

CDR3 nucleotide sequence: TGTGCCAGCAGCGCCCAGACAGGGTATAATTCACCCCTCCACTTT. This codes for CASSAQTGYNSPLHF. The chain joins TRBV5-6 to TRBJ1-6, with 7 nucleotides matching TRBD1. This CDR3 is built from 15 residues. Germline loops: CDR1 SGHDT, CDR2 YYEEEE. Trimming took 4 bases from V and 4 from J; bases not matched to a gene: 5.

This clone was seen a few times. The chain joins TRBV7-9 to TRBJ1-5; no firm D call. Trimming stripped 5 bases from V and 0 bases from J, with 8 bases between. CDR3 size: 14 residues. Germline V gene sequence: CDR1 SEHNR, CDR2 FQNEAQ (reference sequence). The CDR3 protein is CASSKWDSNQPQHF. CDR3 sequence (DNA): TGTGCCAGCAGCAAGTGGGATAGCAATCAGCCCCAGCATTTT.

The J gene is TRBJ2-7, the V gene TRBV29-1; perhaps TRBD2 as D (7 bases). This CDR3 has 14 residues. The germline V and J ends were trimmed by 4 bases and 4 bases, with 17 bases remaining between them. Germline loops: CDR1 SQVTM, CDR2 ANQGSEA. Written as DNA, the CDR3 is TGCAGCGTTGGGGCTGGGGGGGCGGCATACGAGCAGTACTTC. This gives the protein CSVGAGGAAYEQYF.

CDR3 region: CASSQTRGGRETQYF. The DNA of the CDR3 is TGTGCCAGCAGCCAGACCCGCGGGGGGAGGGAGACCCAGTACTTC. The rearrangement uses TRBV4-2 and TRBJ2-5; TRBD2 matches 8 bases. The CDR3 is made up of 15 amino acids. In germline, CDR1 is LGHNA, CDR2 YNFKEQ. V shed 3 bases, J shed 5 bases, and the junction held 8 bases outside the gene matches.

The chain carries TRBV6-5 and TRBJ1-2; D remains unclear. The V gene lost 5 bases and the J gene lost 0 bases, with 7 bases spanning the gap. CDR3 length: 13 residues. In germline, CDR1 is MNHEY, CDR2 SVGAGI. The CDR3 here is CASSRHPNYGYTF. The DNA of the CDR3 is TGTGCCAGCAGTCGACACCCTAACTATGGCTACACCTTC.

CDR3 coding DNA: TGTGCCAGCAGCTTAGAAAGGAACACTGAAGCTTTCTTT. Encoded protein: CASSLERNTEAFF. This chain joins TRBV7-2 and TRBJ1-1; no reliable D call. Germline V gene data show CDR1 as SGHTA and CDR2 as FQGNSA. Trimming cost V 1 base and J 1 base, with 4 bases left between them. The CDR3 covers 13 residues. The whole variable domain, remainder taken from reference TRBV7-2 and TRBJ1-1, is GAGVSQSPSNKVTEKGKDVELRCDPISGHTALYWYRQSLGQGLEFLIYFQGNSAPDKSGLPSDRFSAERTGGSVSTLTIQRTQQEDSAVYLCASSLERNTEAFFGQGTRLTVV.

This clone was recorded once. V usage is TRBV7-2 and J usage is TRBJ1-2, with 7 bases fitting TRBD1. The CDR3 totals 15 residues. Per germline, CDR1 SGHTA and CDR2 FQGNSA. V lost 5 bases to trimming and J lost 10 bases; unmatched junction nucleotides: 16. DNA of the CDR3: TGTGCCAGCAGCCCCCACGGAGGGGGCGGATTGGCCTACACCTTC. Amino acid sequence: CASSPHGGGGLAYTF.

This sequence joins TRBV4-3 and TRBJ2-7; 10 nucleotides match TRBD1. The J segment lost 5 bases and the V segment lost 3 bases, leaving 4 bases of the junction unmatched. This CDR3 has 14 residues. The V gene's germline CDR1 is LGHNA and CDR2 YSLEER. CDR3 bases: TGCGCCAGCAGCCAGAGACAGGGGGCCCACGAGCAGTACTTC. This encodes CASSQRQGAHEQYF.

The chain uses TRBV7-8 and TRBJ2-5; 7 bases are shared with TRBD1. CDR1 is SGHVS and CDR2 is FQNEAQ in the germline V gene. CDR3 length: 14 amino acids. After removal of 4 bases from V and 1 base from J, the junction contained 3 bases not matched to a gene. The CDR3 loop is CASSYRDSQETQYF. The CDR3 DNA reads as TGTGCCAGCAGCTACCGGGACAGCCAAGAGACCCAGTACTTC.

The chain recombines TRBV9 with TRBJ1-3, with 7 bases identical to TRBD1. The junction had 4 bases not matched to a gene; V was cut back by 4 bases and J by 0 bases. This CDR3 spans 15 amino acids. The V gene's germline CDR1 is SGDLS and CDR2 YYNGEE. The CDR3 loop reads CASSYRDSSGNTIYF. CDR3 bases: TGTGCCAGCAGCTACCGGGACAGCTCTGGAAACACCATATATTTT.

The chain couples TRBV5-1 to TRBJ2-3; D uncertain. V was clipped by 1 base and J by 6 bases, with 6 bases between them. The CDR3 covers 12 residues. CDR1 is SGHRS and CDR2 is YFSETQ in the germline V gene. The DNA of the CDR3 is TGCGCCAGCAGCTTGCGTGGGGATACGCAGTATTTT. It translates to CASSLRGDTQYF. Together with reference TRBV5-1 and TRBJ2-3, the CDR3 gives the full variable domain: KAGVTQTPRYLIKTRGQQVTLSCSPISGHRSVSWYQQTPGQGLQFLFEYFSETQRNKGNFPGRFSGRQFSNSRSEMNVSTLELGDSALYLCASSLRGDTQYFGPGTRLTVL.

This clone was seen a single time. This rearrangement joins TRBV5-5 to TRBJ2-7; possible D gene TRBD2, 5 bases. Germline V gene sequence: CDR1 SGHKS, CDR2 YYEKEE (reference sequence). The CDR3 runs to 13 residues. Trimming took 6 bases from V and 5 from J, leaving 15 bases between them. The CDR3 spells CASKEAGSNEQYF. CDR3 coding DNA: TGTGCCAGCAAGGAGGCCGGGTCCAACGAGCAGTACTTC. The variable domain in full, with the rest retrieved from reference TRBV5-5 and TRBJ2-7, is DAGVTQSPTHLIKTRGQQVTLRCSPISGHKSVSWYQQVLGQGPQFIFQYYEKEERGRGNFPDRFSARQFPNYSSELNVNALLLGDSALYLCASKEAGSNEQYFGPGTRLTVT.

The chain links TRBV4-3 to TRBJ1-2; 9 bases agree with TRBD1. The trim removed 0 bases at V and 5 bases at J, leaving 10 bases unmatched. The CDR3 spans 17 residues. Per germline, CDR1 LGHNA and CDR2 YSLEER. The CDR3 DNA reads TGCGCCAGCAGCCAAGATGGGGGGGGGACAGGGTATTATGGCTACACCTTC. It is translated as CASSQDGGGTGYYGYTF.

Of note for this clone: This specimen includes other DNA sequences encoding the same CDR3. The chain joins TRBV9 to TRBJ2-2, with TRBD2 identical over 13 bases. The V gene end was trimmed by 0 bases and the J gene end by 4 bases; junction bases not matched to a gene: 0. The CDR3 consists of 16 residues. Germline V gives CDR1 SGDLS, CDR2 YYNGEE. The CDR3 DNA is TGTGCCAGCAGCGTAGGACTAGCGGGGGGCACCGGGGAGCTGTTTTTT. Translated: CASSVGLAGGTGELFF.

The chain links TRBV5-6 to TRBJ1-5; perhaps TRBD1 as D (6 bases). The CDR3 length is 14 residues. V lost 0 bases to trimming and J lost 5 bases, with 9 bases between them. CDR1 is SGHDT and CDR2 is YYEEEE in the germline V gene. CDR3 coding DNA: TGTGCCAGCAGCTTGGGGGCAGGGGATCAGCCCCAGCATTTT. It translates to CASSLGAGDQPQHF.

This CDR3 is CASSYREGDTQYF. As DNA, the CDR3 is TGTGCCAGCAGCTACAGGGAGGGAGATACGCAGTATTTT. The rearrangement joins TRBV5-5 to TRBJ2-3; D may be TRBD2 (7 bases). CDR1 is SGHKS, CDR2 YYEKEE, per germline (reference sequence). The CDR3 extends over 13 amino acids. V was pared by 3 bases and J by 5 bases, with 10 bases between.